These 30 T cell receptor beta chains originate from one sample sequenced in a study of blood T cell repertoires in COVID-19. Repertoires were generated with immunoSEQ multiplex PCR, while TCRdb's copy carries only in-frame clones and drops some. Of under 150,000 clones in the sample, about 88% were seen once. Sequencing was done on a sample of peripheral blood. The source of these receptors is a middle-aged man with acute or convalescent COVID-19.

This chain joins TRBV16 and TRBJ2-3, with no clear D. The germline V gene encodes CDR1 KGHSY and CDR2 FQNENV. V was pared by 1 base and J by 4 bases, with 6 bases between. CDR3 size: 13 residues. CDR3 DNA: TGTGCCAGCAGCCAATACGGGTCAGATACGCAGTATTTT. Encoded protein: CASSQYGSDTQYF.

This chain joins TRBV6-6 and TRBJ2-3; TRBD2 matches 9 bases. After removal of 5 bases from V and 2 bases from J, the junction contained 8 bases not matched to a gene. The CDR3 runs to 16 residues. The V gene's germline CDR1 is MNHNY and CDR2 SVGAGI (reference sequence). As DNA, the CDR3 is TGTGCCAGCAGTCGAGCGACTAGCGGTTTCACAGATACGCAGTATTTT. Protein sequence: CASSRATSGFTDTQYF.

The J gene is TRBJ1-1, the V gene TRBV15; D not certain. V gave up 2 bases and J gave up 1 base, with 5 bases separating them. The CDR3 spans 13 residues. The germline CDR1 and CDR2 sequences are LNHNV and YYDKDF (reference sequence). The CDR3: CATSRNRNTEAFF. CDR3 sequence (DNA): TGTGCCACCAGCAGAAACAGGAACACTGAAGCTTTCTTT.

The CDR3 is CATRPGHMGSGELFF. CDR3 in DNA: TGTGCCACCAGACCCGGACACATGGGGTCCGGGGAGCTGTTTTTT. The gene calls are TRBV15 and TRBJ2-2, with D tentatively TRBD1 (5 bases). V gave up 6 bases and J gave up 6 bases, with 17 bases separating them. Germline CDR1 LNHNV, CDR2 YYDKDF (reference sequence). The CDR3 has 15 residues.

The rearrangement joins TRBV27 to TRBJ1-1; tentative D call: TRBD1 (6 bases). The CDR3 sequence is 14 residues long. The germline gives CDR1 MNHEY, CDR2 SMNVEV (reference sequence). V was cut by 2 bases and J by 1 base, with 8 bases left in between. This CDR3 is CASSLDRTNTEAFF. DNA of the CDR3: TGTGCCAGCAGTTTAGACAGGACGAACACTGAAGCTTTCTTT.

This rearrangement joins TRBV18 to TRBJ2-3, with TRBD2 matching over 7 bases. Germline lookup yields CDR1 KGHSH and CDR2 LQKENI. The junction had 2 bases not matched to a gene; V was cut back by 2 bases and J by 0 bases. The CDR3 totals 15 residues. The CDR3 bases are TGTGCCAGCTCACCAGGGGGGGGGAGCACAGATACGCAGTATTTT. Translating gives CASSPGGGSTDTQYF.

The chain carries TRBV24-1 and TRBJ2-5; the D is unclear. The germline V and J ends were trimmed by 6 bases and 5 bases, with 12 bases remaining between them. Germline-derived CDR1 and CDR2 are KGHDR and SFDVKD. CDR3 size: 13 residues. CDR3 region: CATSYLGDETQYF. In nucleotides, the CDR3 is TGTGCCACCAGTTATCTGGGCGATGAGACCCAGTACTTC.

The CDR3 region has the DNA TGTGCCACCCAACAGGACAGGGGGTACGAGCAGTACTTC. This translates into CATQQDRGYEQYF. The rearrangement links TRBV12-3 or TRBV12-4 to TRBJ2-7; 10 nucleotides align to TRBD1. This CDR3 comprises 13 residues. Germline trimming cut 10 bases from V and 4 bases from J; bases unmatched to any gene: 7.

The chain employs TRBV9 and TRBJ2-7; 11 positions agree with TRBD1. V dropped 1 base and J dropped 4; count of bases not matched to a gene: 1. CDR3 size: 14 residues. Germline V gene sequence: CDR1 SGDLS, CDR2 YYNGEE. The CDR3 DNA is TGTGCCAGCAGCGTAAGGGACAGGGGGTACGAGCAGTACTTC. It codes for CASSVRDRGYEQYF.

The chain employs TRBV20-1 and TRBJ1-4; D might be TRBD1 (5 bases). The V gene lost 3 bases and the J gene lost 5 bases, with 13 bases spanning the gap. CDR1 and CDR2 from the germline V gene are DFQATT and SNEGSKA (reference sequence). This CDR3 is built from 14 residues. Written as DNA, the CDR3 is TGCAGTGCTAGTACTGGGGGGGGGAATGAAAAACTGTTTTTT. Protein: CSASTGGGNEKLFF.

The chain employs TRBV7-9 and TRBJ2-3; D is possibly TRBD2 (6 bases). The CDR3 consists of 16 residues. V was cut by 1 base and J by 1 base, with 12 bases left in between. Germline V gene lookup returns CDR1 SEHNR and CDR2 FQNEAQ (reference sequence). CDR3 in DNA: TGTGCCAGCAGCTTAGTTCGGGCTAGCGGCACAGATACGCAGTATTTT. Amino acids: CASSLVRASGTDTQYF.

This chain uses TRBV7-2 with TRBJ2-7; the D is unclear. Germline CDR1 reads SGHTA; CDR2 reads FQGNSA. V was trimmed by 5 bases and J by 3 bases, leaving 17 bases between them. CDR3 length equals 15 residues. CDR3 protein: CASSEMLVQLYEQYF. The CDR3 DNA follows: TGTGCCAGCAGCGAAATGTTAGTCCAACTCTACGAGCAGTACTTC. The full variable domain, rest sourced from reference TRBV7-2 and TRBJ2-7, is GAGVSQSPSNKVTEKGKDVELRCDPISGHTALYWYRQSLGQGLEFLIYFQGNSAPDKSGLPSDRFSAERTGGSVSTLTIQRTQQEDSAVYLCASSEMLVQLYEQYFGPGTRLTVT.

The genes are TRBV6-6 and TRBJ2-5; D might be TRBD1 (6 bases). CDR1 and CDR2 (germline): MNHNY, SVGAGI (reference sequence). The CDR3 sequence is 14 residues long. V lost 4 bases and J 4 bases, leaving 13 bases between the germline ends. The CDR3 reads CASSSGAWVETQYF. The CDR3 DNA sequence: TGTGCCAGCAGTTCAGGGGCATGGGTAGAGACCCAGTACTTC.

V usage is TRBV5-5 and J usage is TRBJ1-2; 8 positions match TRBD1. The CDR3 is 15 residues long. The V segment lost 4 bases and the J segment 1 base; nucleotides outside the gene matches: 6. The germline CDR1 and CDR2 sequences are SGHKS and YYEKEE (reference sequence). The CDR3 bases are TGTGCCAGCAGCCGACAGGGGCACAATAACTATGGCTACACCTTC. The encoded protein is CASSRQGHNNYGYTF.

This clone has more than one count but fewer than ten. The genes are TRBV11-2 and TRBJ1-4, with D hard to call. In germline, CDR1 is SGHAT, CDR2 FQNNGV. The CDR3 consists of 14 residues. Trimming cost V 2 bases and J 0 bases, with 4 bases left between them. The CDR3 spells CASSLHATNEKLFF. The CDR3 region has the DNA TGTGCCAGCAGCTTACATGCAACTAATGAAAAACTGTTTTTT.

This chain uses TRBV14 with TRBJ2-1; 12 bases are a match to TRBD1. Germline assignment: CDR1 SGHDN and CDR2 FVKESK. After removal of 2 bases from V and 3 bases from J, the junction contained 8 bases not matched to a gene. The CDR3 loop spans 18 amino acids. CDR3 bases: TGTGCCAGCAGCCAACCGGGACAGGGGGCCGGTTTCTACAATGAGCAGTTCTTC. This sequence encodes CASSQPGQGAGFYNEQFF. Based on the CDR3 plus reference TRBV14 and TRBJ2-1, the full variable domain is EAGVTQFPSHSVIEKGQTVTLRCDPISGHDNLYWYRRVMGKEIKFLLHFVKESKQDESGMPNNRFLAERTGGTYSTLKVQPAELEDSGVYFCASSQPGQGAGFYNEQFFGPGTRLTVL.

This chain connects TRBV7-9 to TRBJ2-2; no clear D gene. There are 13 residues in the CDR3. V lost 8 bases and J 2 bases, leaving 9 bases between the germline ends. Germline CDR1 SEHNR, CDR2 FQNEAQ (reference sequence). For the CDR3, the DNA is TGTGCCAGCCTATTCGTTAACACCGGGGAGCTGTTTTTT. Its protein is CASLFVNTGELFF.

The chain recombines TRBV7-2 with TRBJ2-7, with 12 bases that match TRBD2. V lost 5 bases to trimming and J lost 4 bases; unmatched junction nucleotides: 9. Germline assignment: CDR1 SGHTA and CDR2 FQGNSA. CDR3 size: 16 residues. The CDR3 loop reads CASSPKGGTSGYEQYF. DNA for the CDR3: TGTGCCAGCAGCCCTAAGGGGGGGACTAGCGGGTACGAGCAGTACTTC.

The J gene is TRBJ2-7, the V gene TRBV21-1; the DNA was not used to check the table's D call, TRBD1. TRBV21-1 is classified as a pseudogene. CDR3 length equals 16 residues. This CDR3 is CASLKWQGVGNDEQYF. DNA of the CDR3: TGTGCCAGCCTAAAGTGGCAGGGGGTGGGGAACGACGAGCAGTACTTC.

V and J are TRBV12-3 or TRBV12-4 and TRBJ2-7; 8 positions match TRBD1. Germline trimming cut 2 bases from V and 11 bases from J; bases unmatched to any gene: 8. CDR3 length: 13 residues. This CDR3 is CASSLQTAGGKYF. The CDR3 DNA reads TGTGCCAGCAGTTTACAAACTGCAGGGGGCAAGTACTTC.

The chain couples TRBV6-5 to TRBJ1-5, with D uncertain. Germline-derived CDR1 and CDR2 are MNHEY and SVGAGI. The CDR3 is 15 amino acids. The V and J ends lost 6 bases and 0 bases respectively, with 12 bases between them. This CDR3 reads CASRPHSTSNQPQHF. The DNA of the CDR3 is TGTGCCAGCAGACCCCACAGTACTAGCAATCAGCCCCAGCATTTT.

J is TRBJ2-5 and V is TRBV7-3; D might be TRBD2 (6 bases). The CDR3 loop spans 14 amino acids. The germline CDR1 and CDR2 sequences are SGHTA and FQGTGA. V lost 4 bases and J 5 bases, leaving 14 bases between the germline ends. Written as DNA, the CDR3 is TGTGCCAGCAGCTCTTGGGGGGAGGACGAGACCCAGTACTTC. This sequence encodes CASSSWGEDETQYF.

The rearrangement links TRBV19 to TRBJ2-3; maybe TRBD1 (6 bases). The germline V and J ends were trimmed by 10 bases and 4 bases, with 18 bases remaining between them. The germline V gene has CDR1 LNHDA and CDR2 SQIVND (reference sequence). CDR3 length: 14 amino acids. Here the CDR3 DNA reads TGTGCCATCGAATGGGGGCTAGATGCAGATACGCAGTATTTT. Its translation is CAIEWGLDADTQYF.

This clone was counted between two and nine times. The chain recombines TRBV19 with TRBJ1-2; D unclear. Germline CDR1 reads LNHDA; CDR2 reads SQIVND (reference sequence). The V end was cut by 2 bases, the J end by 12 bases, with 13 bases between. CDR3 length: 12 residues. The CDR3 bases are TGTGCCAGTAGTATACTTTCCGGAGCCAACACCTTC. This gives the protein CASSILSGANTF.

As DNA, the CDR3 is TGTGCCAGCAGCTTCGGACAGATTGCCGTGGGCTACACCTTC. This sequence encodes CASSFGQIAVGYTF. The rearrangement links TRBV11-2 to TRBJ1-2; TRBD1 might be the D (6 bases). Germline V gene lookup returns CDR1 SGHAT and CDR2 FQNNGV. This CDR3 has 14 residues. The V gene lost 3 bases and the J gene lost 8 bases, with 16 bases spanning the gap.

This chain links TRBV18 with TRBJ2-2, with 11 bases aligning to TRBD1. The CDR3 totals 15 residues. The V gene's germline CDR1 is KGHSH and CDR2 LQKENI. V was pared by 2 bases and J by 4 bases, with 0 bases of the junction left unmatched. Here the CDR3 DNA reads TGTGCCAGCTCACCAGGGACAGGGGGCACCGGGGAGCTGTTTTTT. Amino acid sequence: CASSPGTGGTGELFF.

The CDR3 protein is CASSILLGGDEQYF. The CDR3 DNA is TGTGCCAGTAGTATCCTCCTGGGGGGGGACGAGCAGTACTTC. The chain links TRBV19 to TRBJ2-7; 7 bases are shared with TRBD2. Germline-derived CDR1 and CDR2 are LNHDA and SQIVND (reference sequence). The V segment lost 3 bases and the J segment 5 bases; nucleotides outside the gene matches: 7. The CDR3 contains 14 residues. Drawing the rest from reference TRBV19 and TRBJ2-7, the complete variable domain is DGGITQSPKYLFRKEGQNVTLSCEQNLNHDAMYWYRQDPGQGLRLIYYSQIVNDFQKGDIAEGYSVSREKKESFPLTVTSAQKNPTAFYLCASSILLGGDEQYFGPGTRLTVT.

This clone has only one observation. The chain carries TRBV7-3 and TRBJ2-2; tentative D call: TRBD1 (5 bases). This CDR3 comprises 13 residues. Germline CDR1 is SGHTA and CDR2 is FQGTGA. V shed 2 bases and J shed 6 bases, with 7 bases lying between them. As DNA, the CDR3 is TGTGCCAGCAGCTTACAGGGCGCCGGGGAGCTGTTTTTT. This codes for CASSLQGAGELFF.

CDR3 DNA: TGTGCCAGCACCCGACTAGCGGGGGGTTGGGAGACCCAGTACTTC. Its protein product is CASTRLAGGWETQYF. The genes are TRBV2 and TRBJ2-5, with TRBD2 matching 13 bases. V dropped 7 bases and J dropped 5; count of bases not matched to a gene: 7. The germline V gene has CDR1 SNHLY and CDR2 FYNNEI. The CDR3 has 15 residues.

The table lists this clone with a few counts. The V call is TRBV10-3, the J call TRBJ2-7, with 8 nucleotides matching TRBD1. V was pared by 4 bases and J by 5 bases, with 10 bases of the junction left unmatched. The CDR3 is 15 residues long. Germline V lookup: CDR1 ENHRY, CDR2 SYGVKD. The chain's CDR3 is CAISGVSRGLNEQYF. CDR3 bases: TGTGCCATCAGTGGGGTGAGCAGGGGGCTAAACGAGCAGTACTTC.